The rows below give T cell receptor beta chains drawn from one sample of a study of monozygotic twins with inflammatory bowel disease. TCRdb re-called the 5' RACE reads, yielding one record per CDR3 amino acid sequence without DNA. The sample's table shows more than 300,000 distinct CDR3 sequences. Sequenced material: blood. These TCRs come from a human donor with ulcerative colitis or Crohn's disease, or a healthy co-twin of an affected twin (not recorded which). The CDR3 runs from the conserved cysteine through the conserved F or W.

>TRBJ2-1|TRBV5-6
CASSPDGGGNEQFF
>TRBJ2-5|TRBV13
CASSYRGKETQYF
>TRBJ2-5|TRBV13
CASSFSLRETQYF
>TRBJ2-2|TRBV4-2
CASRPDDGDRVGELFF
>TRBJ1-2|TRBV29-1
CSVAGGGYGYTF
>TRBJ2-3|TRBV24-1
CATSDLGQGVADTQYF
>TRBJ2-5|TRBV5-1
CASSKGVEETQYF
>TRBJ1-3|TRBV12-3/TRBV12-4
CASSEAGRAGNTIYF
>TRBJ2-3|TRBV10-3
CAILGGLAGEDTQYF
>TRBJ2-7|TRBV6-2/TRBV6-3
CASSPRRGAYEQYF
>TRBJ2-7|TRBV13
CASSPTAGQGKSYEQYF
>TRBJ2-7|TRBV19
CASSESPGKRSYEQYF
>TRBJ1-4|TRBV4-2
CASSQAGLEGEKLFF
>TRBJ1-4|TRBV5-4
CASSLALGTRNEKLFF
>TRBJ1-5|TRBV28
CASSAGTGIHQPQHF
>TRBJ2-6|TRBV20-1
CSTGSSGANVLTF
>TRBJ1-5|TRBV28
CASRGDRVWSNQPQHF
>TRBJ1-2|TRBV4-1
CASSQAPRTGNYGYTF
>TRBJ1-4|TRBV12-3/TRBV12-4
CASRGANEKLFF
>TRBJ1-1|TRBV6-1
CASSQPRDRGQANTEAFF
>TRBJ2-3|TRBV7-2
CASSSGLAGGLGTQYF
>TRBJ2-5|TRBV6-6
CASTLQGQETQYF
>TRBJ2-7|TRBV30
CAWRGKSTYEQYF
>TRBJ2-3|TRBV5-1
CASSQGAADTQYF
>TRBJ1-1|TRBV9
CASSVGSGTTEAFF
>TRBJ1-1|TRBV6-5
CASGDRGVTEAFF
>TRBJ2-3|TRBV6-1
CASSITGGAGPDTQYF
>TRBJ2-1|TRBV24-1
CATSDGGGNYNEQFF
>TRBJ2-7|TRBV6-1
CASSLVTPGVSYEQYF
>TRBJ1-5|TRBV15
CATSVVGTGIYQPQHF
>TRBJ2-2|TRBV12-3/TRBV12-4
CASTHNKGRENTGELFF
>TRBJ1-6|TRBV11-2
CASSRGGPPYNSPLHF
>TRBJ2-7|TRBV5-1
CASSLGRGRIHEQYF
>TRBJ2-6|TRBV2
CASLRDRLSSGANVLTF
>TRBJ2-2|TRBV20-1
CSARDPRQGNTGELFF
>TRBJ1-2|TRBV6-2/TRBV6-3
CASRRPGRPYGYTF
>TRBJ2-1|TRBV7-7
CASSLRGLGEQFF
>TRBJ2-3|TRBV10-3
CAIRPSGGSSTDTQYF
>TRBJ2-7|TRBV20-1
CSARDRDSSGGLGEQYF
>TRBJ1-1|TRBV7-6
CASSLGGPMNTEAFF
>TRBJ2-3|TRBV5-1
CASSLDRGADTQYF
>TRBJ2-7|TRBV5-1
CASSSDPGTGYEQYF
>TRBJ1-2|TRBV5-1
CASSPEIIQGYYGYTF
>TRBJ1-1|TRBV5-4
CASTPRGGDTEAFF
>TRBJ2-3|TRBV5-1
CASRVEGGSPDTQYF
>TRBJ2-1|TRBV5-8
CASRPPSGGLYNEQFF
>TRBJ2-3|TRBV7-9
CASSQGAETQYF
>TRBJ2-3|TRBV18
CASSSLAGGSTDTQYF
>TRBJ2-5|TRBV20-1
CSARVGGTRARETQYF
>TRBJ1-3|TRBV4-1
CASSQDWEGPGNTIYF
>TRBJ2-7|TRBV5-1
CASRPGIFISYEQYF
>TRBJ2-7|TRBV25-1
CASSSGQGLRTYEQYF
>TRBJ2-7|TRBV7-9
CASSLESYEQYF
>TRBJ2-3|TRBV7-2
CASSSAGDTQYF
>TRBJ2-3|TRBV20-1
CSARALLSTDTQYF
>TRBJ2-4|TRBV21-1
CASNALRDIQYF